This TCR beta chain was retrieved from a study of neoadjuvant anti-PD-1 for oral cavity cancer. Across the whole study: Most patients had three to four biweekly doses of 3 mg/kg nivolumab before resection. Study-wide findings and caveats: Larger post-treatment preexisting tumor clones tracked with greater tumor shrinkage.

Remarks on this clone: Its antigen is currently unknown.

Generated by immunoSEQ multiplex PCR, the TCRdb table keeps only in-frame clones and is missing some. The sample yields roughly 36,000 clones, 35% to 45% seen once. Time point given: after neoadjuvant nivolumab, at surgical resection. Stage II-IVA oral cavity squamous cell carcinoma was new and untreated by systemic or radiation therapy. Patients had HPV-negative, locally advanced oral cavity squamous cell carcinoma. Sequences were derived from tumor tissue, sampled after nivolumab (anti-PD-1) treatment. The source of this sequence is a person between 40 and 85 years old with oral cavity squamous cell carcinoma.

CDR3 sequence reads: CASNRGDPNSPLHF. CDR3 bases: TGTGCCAGCAATAGGGGCGATCCTAATTCACCCCTCCACTTT. The genes are TRBV5-6 and TRBJ1-6; tentative D call: TRBD1 (5 bases). V lost 6 bases, J lost 6 bases, and 13 bases lay in between. Germline CDR1 and CDR2: SGHDT and YYEEEE. The CDR3 sequence is 14 residues long. Full variable domain (outside the CDR3, taken from reference TRBV5-6 and TRBJ1-6): DAGVTQSPTHLIKTRGQQVTLRCSPKSGHDTVSWYQQALGQGPQFIFQYYEEEERQRGNFPDRFSGHQFPNYSSELNVNALLLGDSALYLCASNRGDPNSPLHFGNGTRLTVT.